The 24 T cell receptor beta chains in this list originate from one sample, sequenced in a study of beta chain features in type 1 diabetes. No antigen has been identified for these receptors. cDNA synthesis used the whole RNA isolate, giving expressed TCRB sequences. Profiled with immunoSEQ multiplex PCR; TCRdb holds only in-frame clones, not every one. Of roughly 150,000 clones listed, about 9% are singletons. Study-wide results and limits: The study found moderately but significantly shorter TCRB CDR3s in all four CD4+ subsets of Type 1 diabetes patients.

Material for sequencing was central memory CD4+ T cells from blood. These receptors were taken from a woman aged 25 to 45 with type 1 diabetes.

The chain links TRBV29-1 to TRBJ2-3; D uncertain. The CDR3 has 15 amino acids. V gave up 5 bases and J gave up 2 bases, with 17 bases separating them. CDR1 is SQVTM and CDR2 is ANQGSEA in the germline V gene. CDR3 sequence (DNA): TGCAGCGTTTTCTGGCTCGTCAGAATCACAGATACGCAGTATTTT. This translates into CSVFWLVRITDTQYF.

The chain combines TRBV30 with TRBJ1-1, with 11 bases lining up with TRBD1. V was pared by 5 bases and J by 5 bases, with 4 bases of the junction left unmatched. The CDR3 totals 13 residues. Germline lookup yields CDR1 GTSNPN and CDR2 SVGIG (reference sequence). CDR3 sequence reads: CAWGGQGVTEAFF. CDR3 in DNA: TGTGCCTGGGGGGGACAGGGGGTTACTGAAGCTTTCTTT.

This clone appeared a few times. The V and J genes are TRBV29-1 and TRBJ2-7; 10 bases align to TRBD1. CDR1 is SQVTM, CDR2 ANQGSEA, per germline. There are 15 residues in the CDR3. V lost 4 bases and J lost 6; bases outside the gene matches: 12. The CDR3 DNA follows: TGCAGCGTTGGTGGACCTCGACAGGGGGCGGGCGAGCAGTACTTC. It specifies CSVGGPRQGAGEQYF.

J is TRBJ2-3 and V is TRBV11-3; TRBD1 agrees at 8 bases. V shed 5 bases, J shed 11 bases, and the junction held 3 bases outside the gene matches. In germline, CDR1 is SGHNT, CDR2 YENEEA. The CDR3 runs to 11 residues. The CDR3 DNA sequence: TGTGCCAGCAGCGAGGACAGGGAGCAGTATTTT. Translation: CASSEDREQYF.

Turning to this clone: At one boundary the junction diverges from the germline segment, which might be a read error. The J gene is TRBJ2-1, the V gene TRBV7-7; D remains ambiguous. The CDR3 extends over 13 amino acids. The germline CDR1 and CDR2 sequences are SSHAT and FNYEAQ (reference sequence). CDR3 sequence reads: CASSLDVRNEQFF. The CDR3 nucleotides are TGTGCTAGCAGCTTAGATGTGAGGAATGAGCAGTTCTTC.

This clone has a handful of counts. As DNA, the CDR3 is TGCAGCGTTGTTACTAGCGGGGGTTCCTACAATGAGCAGTTCTTC. The encoded protein is CSVVTSGGSYNEQFF. This chain joins TRBV29-1 and TRBJ2-1; 11 nucleotides align to TRBD2. The CDR3 length is 15 residues. V trimming: 4 bases; J trimming: 1 base; junction bases outside the gene matches: 3. CDR1 and CDR2 (germline): SQVTM, ANQGSEA.

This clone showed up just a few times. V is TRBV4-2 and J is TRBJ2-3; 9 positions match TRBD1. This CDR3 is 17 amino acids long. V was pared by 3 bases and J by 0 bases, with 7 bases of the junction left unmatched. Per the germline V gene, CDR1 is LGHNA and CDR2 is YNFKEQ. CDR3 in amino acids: CASSQIQGASSTDTQYF. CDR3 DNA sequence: TGTGCCAGCAGCCAGATACAGGGGGCGTCTAGCACAGATACGCAGTATTTT.

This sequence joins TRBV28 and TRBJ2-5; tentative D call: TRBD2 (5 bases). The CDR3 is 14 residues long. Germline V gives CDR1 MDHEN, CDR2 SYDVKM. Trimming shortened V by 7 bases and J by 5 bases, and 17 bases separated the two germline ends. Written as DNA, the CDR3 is TGTGCCAGCAAAATGGTCGTTGGCGGGGAGACCCAGTACTTC. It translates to CASKMVVGGETQYF.

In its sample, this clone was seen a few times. The CDR3 DNA is TGTGCCAGCAGCTTAAATATCGGGAGAACAGATACGCAGTATTTT. Translation: CASSLNIGRTDTQYF. The gene calls are TRBV7-3 and TRBJ2-3; D is perhaps TRBD2 (6 bases). Trimming removed 1 base from V and 3 bases from J, with 11 bases in between. This CDR3 region has 15 residues. CDR1 and CDR2 (germline): SGHTA, FQGTGA. Based on the CDR3 plus reference TRBV7-3 and TRBJ2-3, the full variable domain is GAGVSQTPSNKVTEKGKYVELRCDPISGHTALYWYRQSLGQGPEFLIYFQGTGAADDSGLPNDRFFAVRPEGSVSTLKIQRTERGDSAVYLCASSLNIGRTDTQYFGPGTRLTVL.

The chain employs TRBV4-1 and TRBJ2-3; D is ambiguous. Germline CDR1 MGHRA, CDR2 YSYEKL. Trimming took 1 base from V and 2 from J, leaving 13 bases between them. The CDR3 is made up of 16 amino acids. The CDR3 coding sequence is TGCGCCAGCAGCCAAGTTCTTGGCACCACCACAGATACGCAGTATTTT. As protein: CASSQVLGTTTDTQYF.

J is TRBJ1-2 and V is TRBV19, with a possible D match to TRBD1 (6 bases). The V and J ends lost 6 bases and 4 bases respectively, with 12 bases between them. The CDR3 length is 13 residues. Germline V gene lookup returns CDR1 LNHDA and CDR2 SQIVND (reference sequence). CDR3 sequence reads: CASSIRDTYGYTF. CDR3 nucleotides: TGTGCCAGTAGCATTCGGGACACCTATGGCTACACCTTC.

The DNA for the CDR3 is TGCGCCAGCAGCCAAGTCGGCTATGGCTACACCTTC. It codes for CASSQVGYGYTF. V and J are TRBV4-1 and TRBJ1-2, with unresolved D. V lost 1 base and J lost 4, with 4 bases in between. CDR3 size: 12 residues. Germline CDR1 and CDR2: MGHRA and YSYEKL.

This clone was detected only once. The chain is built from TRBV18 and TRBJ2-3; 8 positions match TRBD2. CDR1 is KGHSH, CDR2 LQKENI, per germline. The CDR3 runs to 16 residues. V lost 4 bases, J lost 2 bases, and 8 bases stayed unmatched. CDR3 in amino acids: CASSQPRAGATDTQYF. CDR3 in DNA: TGTGCCAGCTCACAACCCCGAGCGGGAGCCACAGATACGCAGTATTTT.

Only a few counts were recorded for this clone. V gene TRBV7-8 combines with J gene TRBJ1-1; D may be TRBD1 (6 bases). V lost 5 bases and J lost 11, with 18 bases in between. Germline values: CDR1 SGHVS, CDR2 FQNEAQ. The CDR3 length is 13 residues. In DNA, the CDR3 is TGTGCCAGCAGCCAAGCGGAGACAGGATGGGCTTTCTTT. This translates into CASSQAETGWAFF.

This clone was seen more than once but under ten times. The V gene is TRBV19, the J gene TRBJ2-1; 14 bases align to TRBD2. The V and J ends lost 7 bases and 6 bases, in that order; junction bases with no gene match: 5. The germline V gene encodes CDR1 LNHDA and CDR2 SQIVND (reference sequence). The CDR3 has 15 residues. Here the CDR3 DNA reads TGTGCCAGTAAGTCAGGGACTAGCGGGAGCAATGAGCAGTTCTTC. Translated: CASKSGTSGSNEQFF.

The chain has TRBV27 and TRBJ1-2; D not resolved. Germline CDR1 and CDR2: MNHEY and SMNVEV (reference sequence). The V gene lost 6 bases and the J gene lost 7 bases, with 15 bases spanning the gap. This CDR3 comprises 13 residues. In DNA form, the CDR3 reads TGTGCCAGCAGGAAGGACTGGGAGGGTGGCTACACCTTC. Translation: CASRKDWEGGYTF.

CDR3 sequence reads: CAWTSGTYNEQFF. CDR3 bases: TGTGCCTGGACTAGCGGAACGTACAATGAGCAGTTCTTC. The chain couples TRBV30 to TRBJ2-1, with 7 bases that match TRBD2. The CDR3 runs to 13 residues. After removal of 4 bases from V and 4 bases from J, the junction contained 4 bases not matched to a gene. The germline CDR1 and CDR2 sequences are GTSNPN and SVGIG (reference sequence).

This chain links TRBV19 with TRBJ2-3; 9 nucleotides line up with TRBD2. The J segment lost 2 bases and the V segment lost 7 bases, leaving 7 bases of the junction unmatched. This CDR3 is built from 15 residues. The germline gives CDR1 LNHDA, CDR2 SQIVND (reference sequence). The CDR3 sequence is CASTPSGDYTDTQYF. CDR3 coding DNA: TGTGCCAGTACCCCTAGCGGGGATTACACAGATACGCAGTATTTT. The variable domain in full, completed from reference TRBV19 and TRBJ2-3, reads DGGITQSPKYLFRKEGQNVTLSCEQNLNHDAMYWYRQDPGQGLRLIYYSQIVNDFQKGDIAEGYSVSREKKESFPLTVTSAQKNPTAFYLCASTPSGDYTDTQYFGPGTRLTVL.

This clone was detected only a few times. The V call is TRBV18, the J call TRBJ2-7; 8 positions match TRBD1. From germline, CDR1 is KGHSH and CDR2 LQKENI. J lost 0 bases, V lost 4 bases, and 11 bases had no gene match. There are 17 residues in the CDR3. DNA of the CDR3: TGTGCCAGCTCACAAGATGTACTCGGACAGGGCTCCTACGAGCAGTACTTC. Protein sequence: CASSQDVLGQGSYEQYF.

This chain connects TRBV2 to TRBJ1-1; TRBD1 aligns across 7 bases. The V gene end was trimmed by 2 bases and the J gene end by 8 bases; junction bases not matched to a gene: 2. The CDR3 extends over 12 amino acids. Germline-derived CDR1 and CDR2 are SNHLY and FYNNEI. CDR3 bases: TGTGCCAGCAGTGAAACAGGGGCGGAAGCTTTCTTT. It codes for CASSETGAEAFF. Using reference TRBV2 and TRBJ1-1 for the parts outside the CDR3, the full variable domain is EPEVTQTPSHQVTQMGQEVILRCVPISNHLYFYWYRQILGQKVEFLVSFYNNEISEKSEIFDDQFSVERPDGSNFTLKIRSTKLEDSAMYFCASSETGAEAFFGQGTRLTVV.

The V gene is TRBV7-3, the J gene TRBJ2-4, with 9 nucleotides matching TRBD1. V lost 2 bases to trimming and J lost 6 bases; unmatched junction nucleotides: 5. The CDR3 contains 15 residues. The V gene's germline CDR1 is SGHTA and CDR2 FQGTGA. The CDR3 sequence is CASSLARGQGNIQYF. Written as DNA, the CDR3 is TGTGCCAGCAGCTTAGCGCGGGGACAGGGAAACATTCAGTACTTC.

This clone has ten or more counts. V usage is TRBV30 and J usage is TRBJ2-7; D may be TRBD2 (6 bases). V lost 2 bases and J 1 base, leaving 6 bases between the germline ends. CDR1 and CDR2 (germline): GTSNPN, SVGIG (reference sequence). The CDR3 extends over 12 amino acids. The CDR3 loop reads CAWSRGSYEQYF. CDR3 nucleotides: TGTGCCTGGAGTCGGGGGTCCTACGAGCAGTACTTC.

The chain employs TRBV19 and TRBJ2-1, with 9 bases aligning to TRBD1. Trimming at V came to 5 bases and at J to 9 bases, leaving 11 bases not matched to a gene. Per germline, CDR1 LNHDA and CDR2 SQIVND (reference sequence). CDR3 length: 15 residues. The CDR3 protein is CASSQDRGSSGEQFF. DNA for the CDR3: TGTGCCAGTAGTCAGGACAGGGGATCAAGTGGTGAGCAGTTCTTC.

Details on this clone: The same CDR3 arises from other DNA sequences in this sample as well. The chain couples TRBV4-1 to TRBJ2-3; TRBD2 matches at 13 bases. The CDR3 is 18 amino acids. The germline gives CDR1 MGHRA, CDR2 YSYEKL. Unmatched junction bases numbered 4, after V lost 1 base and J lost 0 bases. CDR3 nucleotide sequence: TGCGCCAGCAGCCAAGGACTAGCGGGAGGCACTAGCACAGATACGCAGTATTTT. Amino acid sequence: CASSQGLAGGTSTDTQYF.